The rows below give T cell receptor beta chains drawn from one sample of a study of post-analysis software for immune sequencing data. TCRdb reprocessed the PCR reads via MiXCR and lists one record per CDR3 protein. The sample yields about 810,000 distinct CDR3 sequences, 53% seen once. The sequencing input was blood. The receptors come from a girl between 5 and 17 years old with multiple sclerosis. CDR3s include the opening cysteine and the closing phenylalanine or tryptophan. The order of the fields is CDR3 DNA, CDR3 protein, clone size, CDR3 length, D gene, V gene, J gene. D genes are given only for firm matches. Clone size, where shown, is once, few, many, or a class for clones that have expanded.

cdr3_nt: TGTGCCATCACCACCGGGGTCTACAATGAGCAGTTCTTC; cdr3_aa: CAITTGVYNEQFF; clone_size: NA; cdr3_length: 13; d_call: NA; v_call: TRBV10-3; j_call: TRBJ2-1
cdr3_nt: TGTGCCAGCAGCGTAGGTGAAATCTATAATTCACCCCTCCACTTT; cdr3_aa: CASSVGEIYNSPLHF; clone_size: NA; cdr3_length: 15; d_call: NA; v_call: TRBV9; j_call: TRBJ1-6
cdr3_nt: TGCAGTGCCTCAAGGACTAACCAAGAGACCCAGTACTTC; cdr3_aa: CSASRTNQETQYF; clone_size: NA; cdr3_length: 13; d_call: NA; v_call: TRBV20-1; j_call: TRBJ2-5
cdr3_nt: TGTGCCAGCAGCGTACAAGGGGGTTTAAGAGGCACTGAAGCTTTCTTT; cdr3_aa: CASSVQGGLRGTEAFF; clone_size: NA; cdr3_length: 16; d_call: NA; v_call: TRBV9; j_call: TRBJ1-1
cdr3_nt: TGTGCCAGCAGCGCCCAACAGGGTTACGAGCAGTACTTC; cdr3_aa: CASSAQQGYEQYF; clone_size: few; cdr3_length: 13; d_call: NA; v_call: TRBV7-6; j_call: TRBJ2-7
cdr3_nt: TGTGCCAGCAGTTGGGGACTAGGGCCTTCCACAGATACGCAGTATTTT; cdr3_aa: CASSWGLGPSTDTQYF; clone_size: NA; cdr3_length: 16; d_call: TRBD2; v_call: TRBV12-3/TRBV12-4; j_call: TRBJ2-3
cdr3_nt: TGTGCCAGCTCACCGACAGGGGAAGAGCAGTACTTC; cdr3_aa: CASSPTGEEQYF; clone_size: few; cdr3_length: 12; d_call: TRBD1; v_call: TRBV18; j_call: TRBJ2-7
cdr3_nt: TGTGCCAGCAGTGAGGTGGTGTACTATGGCTACACCTTC; cdr3_aa: CASSEVVYYGYTF; clone_size: few; cdr3_length: 13; d_call: NA; v_call: TRBV6-1; j_call: TRBJ1-2
cdr3_nt: TGTGCCAGCAGCTTAAGGGGGGACTGGGTCGGCCAAGAGACCCAGTACTTC; cdr3_aa: CASSLRGDWVGQETQYF; clone_size: NA; cdr3_length: 17; d_call: NA; v_call: TRBV7-2; j_call: TRBJ2-5
cdr3_nt: TGCAGTGCCAGACAGATGAATCAGCCCCAGCATTTT; cdr3_aa: CSARQMNQPQHF; clone_size: NA; cdr3_length: 12; d_call: NA; v_call: TRBV20-1; j_call: TRBJ1-5
cdr3_nt: TGTGCCAGCAGCGGGACAGGGCACTCTGGGGCCAACGTCCTGACTTTC; cdr3_aa: CASSGTGHSGANVLTF; clone_size: NA; cdr3_length: 16; d_call: TRBD1; v_call: TRBV6-5; j_call: TRBJ2-6
cdr3_nt: TGCGCCAGCAGGCTACCGGGAGGACCGTACAATGAGCAGTTCTTC; cdr3_aa: CASRLPGGPYNEQFF; clone_size: NA; cdr3_length: 15; d_call: TRBD2; v_call: TRBV5-1; j_call: TRBJ2-1
cdr3_nt: TGTGCCAGCAGCCCCGGGACAGGGTCGATCTACGAGCAGTACTTC; cdr3_aa: CASSPGTGSIYEQYF; clone_size: NA; cdr3_length: 15; d_call: TRBD1; v_call: TRBV14; j_call: TRBJ2-7
cdr3_nt: TGTGCCAGCAAGGGTCAGGGGGCCTCCTACGAGCAGTACTTC; cdr3_aa: CASKGQGASYEQYF; clone_size: NA; cdr3_length: 14; d_call: TRBD1; v_call: TRBV6-2/TRBV6-3; j_call: TRBJ2-7
cdr3_nt: TGTGCCAGCAGTCTATCTGTAAGACAGGGATCGGTCGGCTACACCTTC; cdr3_aa: CASSLSVRQGSVGYTF; clone_size: once; cdr3_length: 16; d_call: TRBD1; v_call: TRBV12-3/TRBV12-4; j_call: TRBJ1-2
cdr3_nt: TGTGCCAGCAGCCAACCCAGCGGGAAGATTAATGAGCAGTTCTTC; cdr3_aa: CASSQPSGKINEQFF; clone_size: NA; cdr3_length: 15; d_call: TRBD2; v_call: TRBV14; j_call: TRBJ2-1
cdr3_nt: TGCGCCAGCAGCCCGGCCCAACCATCTGGGGGCTACACCTTC; cdr3_aa: CASSPAQPSGGYTF; clone_size: NA; cdr3_length: 14; d_call: NA; v_call: TRBV5-1; j_call: TRBJ1-2
cdr3_nt: TGTGCCAGCAGTTCCGATAGCGTTACTAGCACAGATACGCAGTATTTT; cdr3_aa: CASSSDSVTSTDTQYF; clone_size: NA; cdr3_length: 16; d_call: NA; v_call: TRBV12-3/TRBV12-4; j_call: TRBJ2-3
cdr3_nt: TGTGCCAGCAGTGACGTGGGTCATAACAGGGGGGCTAATTCACCCCTCCACTTT; cdr3_aa: CASSDVGHNRGANSPLHF; clone_size: few; cdr3_length: 18; d_call: TRBD1; v_call: TRBV25-1; j_call: TRBJ1-6
cdr3_nt: TGCAGCGTGGAGGACAGGGCCAGCACAGATACGCAGTATTTT; cdr3_aa: CSVEDRASTDTQYF; clone_size: few; cdr3_length: 14; d_call: TRBD1; v_call: TRBV29-1; j_call: TRBJ2-3
cdr3_nt: TGCGCCAGCAGCCATGCGGGGGGCTACGAGCAGTACTTC; cdr3_aa: CASSHAGGYEQYF; clone_size: NA; cdr3_length: 13; d_call: TRBD2; v_call: TRBV4-1; j_call: TRBJ2-7
cdr3_nt: TGTGCCAGCAGCTTAAGGGCTAGCCAGGGTTCAGATACGCAGTATTTT; cdr3_aa: CASSLRASQGSDTQYF; clone_size: NA; cdr3_length: 16; d_call: NA; v_call: TRBV7-9; j_call: TRBJ2-3
cdr3_nt: TGTGCCAGCGGGGACGGCTTCTCTGGGGCCAACGTCCTGACTTTC; cdr3_aa: CASGDGFSGANVLTF; clone_size: few; cdr3_length: 15; d_call: NA; v_call: TRBV12-3/TRBV12-4; j_call: TRBJ2-6
cdr3_nt: TGCAGCGTTGACGCTGCGGGGGGGGCAGATACGCAGTATTTT; cdr3_aa: CSVDAAGGADTQYF; clone_size: NA; cdr3_length: 14; d_call: TRBD2; v_call: TRBV29-1; j_call: TRBJ2-3
cdr3_nt: TGTGCCAGCAGCCGCAGGGAAAGGAGTTCCTACGAGCAGTACTTC; cdr3_aa: CASSRRERSSYEQYF; clone_size: NA; cdr3_length: 15; d_call: NA; v_call: TRBV14; j_call: TRBJ2-7
cdr3_nt: TGCGCCAGCAGTGGTCTACAGGGGTACTCCTACGGGCAGTACTTC; cdr3_aa: CASSGLQGYSYGQYF; clone_size: NA; cdr3_length: 15; d_call: TRBD1; v_call: TRBV10-2; j_call: TRBJ2-5
cdr3_nt: TGTGCCAGCTCACGCGGGACGGACTCTAACGAGCAGTACTTC; cdr3_aa: CASSRGTDSNEQYF; clone_size: few; cdr3_length: 14; d_call: NA; v_call: TRBV18; j_call: TRBJ2-7
cdr3_nt: TGTGCCAGCAGTGAACTAGCGGGAGGGGACAATGAGCAGTTCTTC; cdr3_aa: CASSELAGGDNEQFF; clone_size: NA; cdr3_length: 15; d_call: TRBD2; v_call: TRBV6-5; j_call: TRBJ2-1
cdr3_nt: TGTGCCAGCAGCGTAGGGGGCGACCGGAGCAAATCCTCTTTGCATGAGCAGTTCTTC; cdr3_aa: CASSVGGDRSKSSLHEQFF; clone_size: NA; cdr3_length: 19; d_call: NA; v_call: TRBV9; j_call: TRBJ2-1
cdr3_nt: TGTGCCAGCAGCCCCTCAGGTGTTTTACACCCGGACTATGGCTACACCTTC; cdr3_aa: CASSPSGVLHPDYGYTF; clone_size: few; cdr3_length: 17; d_call: NA; v_call: TRBV11-2; j_call: TRBJ1-2
cdr3_nt: TGCAGTGCTGGACGGGGACTAGCGGGAGGTAATGAGCAGTTCTTC; cdr3_aa: CSAGRGLAGGNEQFF; clone_size: NA; cdr3_length: 15; d_call: TRBD2; v_call: TRBV20-1; j_call: TRBJ2-1
cdr3_nt: TGTGCCATCAACCTACAGGGCGAGATGGGCTACACCTTC; cdr3_aa: CAINLQGEMGYTF; clone_size: NA; cdr3_length: 13; d_call: NA; v_call: TRBV10-3; j_call: TRBJ1-2
cdr3_nt: TGTGCCAGCAGCCAAGATGGGGCAGGGTATCAGCCCCAGCATTTT; cdr3_aa: CASSQDGAGYQPQHF; clone_size: few; cdr3_length: 15; d_call: NA; v_call: TRBV3-1; j_call: TRBJ1-5
cdr3_nt: TGCAGCGTCCTCGACAGACCTAATCAGCCCCAGCATTTT; cdr3_aa: CSVLDRPNQPQHF; clone_size: NA; cdr3_length: 13; d_call: NA; v_call: TRBV29-1; j_call: TRBJ1-5
cdr3_nt: TGTGCCAGCAAGACTTCCGACACTCCCTCCAAGCAGTACTTC; cdr3_aa: CASKTSDTPSKQYF; clone_size: NA; cdr3_length: 14; d_call: NA; v_call: TRBV2; j_call: TRBJ2-7
cdr3_nt: TGCAGCGCCCTCCCCAAGCGGGGGGGTTTGTACAATGAGCAGTTCTTC; cdr3_aa: CSALPKRGGLYNEQFF; clone_size: NA; cdr3_length: 16; d_call: TRBD2; v_call: TRBV29-1; j_call: TRBJ2-1
cdr3_nt: TGCGCCAGCAGCCAAGATCTGAGGCTAGCGGGAGGACCTACGCAGCAGTACTTC; cdr3_aa: CASSQDLRLAGGPTQQYF; clone_size: NA; cdr3_length: 18; d_call: TRBD2; v_call: TRBV4-1; j_call: TRBJ2-7
cdr3_nt: TGTGCCAGCAGCTTAAGGGGGCGTACTAGAAACGAGCAGTACTTC; cdr3_aa: CASSLRGRTRNEQYF; clone_size: few; cdr3_length: 15; d_call: TRBD1; v_call: TRBV7-9; j_call: TRBJ2-7
cdr3_nt: TGTGCCACCAGTGATTTCGGGGGACAGGAGCAGTTCTTC; cdr3_aa: CATSDFGGQEQFF; clone_size: NA; cdr3_length: 13; d_call: NA; v_call: TRBV24-1; j_call: TRBJ2-1
cdr3_nt: TGCAGCGTTCGGACTAGCGGCTCCTACAATGAGCAGGTCTTC; cdr3_aa: CSVRTSGSYNEQVF; clone_size: NA; cdr3_length: 14; d_call: TRBD2; v_call: TRBV29-1; j_call: TRBJ2-1
cdr3_nt: TGTGCCATCAGTGAGAAACTAGCGGGAATAAACATTCGGTACTTC; cdr3_aa: CAISEKLAGINIRYF; clone_size: once; cdr3_length: 15; d_call: TRBD2; v_call: TRBV10-3; j_call: TRBJ2-5
cdr3_nt: TGCGCCAGCAGCTTGGACGGGACAGGGTATAGCACAGATACGCAGTATTTT; cdr3_aa: CASSLDGTGYSTDTQYF; clone_size: NA; cdr3_length: 17; d_call: TRBD1; v_call: TRBV5-1; j_call: TRBJ2-3
cdr3_nt: TGCAGCGTTGGGCCGACAGGGGGCGAGACAGGCAACTATGGCTACACCTTC; cdr3_aa: CSVGPTGGETGNYGYTF; clone_size: NA; cdr3_length: 17; d_call: TRBD1; v_call: TRBV29-1; j_call: TRBJ1-2
cdr3_nt: TGTGCCAGCGCGACCTCCGAGCAGTACTTC; cdr3_aa: CASATSEQYF; clone_size: NA; cdr3_length: 10; d_call: NA; v_call: TRBV2; j_call: TRBJ2-7